This T cell receptor (beta chain) was documented in a study of T cells in Graves' hyperthyroidism and ophthalmopathy. Amplification targeted TCR beta CDR3 regions from RNA transcripts. Using the HTBI primer set, a first-round RT-PCR was run on the TCR CDR3. Via MiXCR, TCRdb re-called the multiplex PCR reads, giving one row per CDR3 protein. Of hundreds of thousands of distinct CDR3 sequences in the sample, around a quarter were seen once. A word on this clonotype: The antigen remains undetermined.

Fresh peripheral blood, 10 ml, was the source of the PBMCs. Whole-study findings and limits: By a 13 V-J model, ophthalmopathy was set apart from stable hyperthyroidism. Among thyroid clonotypes expanded above 0.001, most also appeared in blood.

The sequence was collected from a woman under 40 with Graves' ophthalmopathy. Sequencing was performed on blood.

The CDR3 DNA is TGTGCCAGCAGTCCTGGGACCTTCAACACTGAAGCTTTCTTT. Translation: CASSPGTFNTEAFF. J is TRBJ1-1 and V is TRBV6-2 or TRBV6-3; the D gene is possibly TRBD1 (5 bases). The germline V and J ends were trimmed by 5 bases and 2 bases, with 12 bases remaining between them. The CDR3 sequence is 14 residues long. CDR1 is MNHEY, CDR2 SVGEGT, per germline.